This T cell receptor beta chain was sequenced during a study of response to subunit inactivated influenza vaccine. Study conclusions and caveats: Authors suggested seasonal influenza vaccinations each recruit few new T cells.

TCRdb analysed the RT-PCR reads with MiXCR anew, one entry per CDR3 protein. The sample records under 850,000 distinct CDR3 sequences, about a fifth being singletons. The sample holds a few counts of this clonotype. Its antigen is currently unknown. The material was PBMCs from blood, obtained roughly 5 days after vaccination. The origin of this receptor is a man between 45 and 60 years old who received an inactivated influenza vaccine.

The CDR3 loop is CASSYSLKGAGELFF. The CDR3 region has the DNA TGTGCCAGCAGTTATAGTTTGAAGGGGGCCGGGGAGCTGTTTTTT. The chain recombines TRBV6-5 with TRBJ2-2, with D possibly TRBD1 on 6 matching bases. V was shortened by 3 bases and J by 6 bases, with 14 bases between the two germline ends. The CDR3 length is 15 residues. Looked up from germline, CDR1 is MNHEY and CDR2 is SVGAGI.